The T cell receptor (beta chain) described here comes from a study of shared clonotypes between healthy human individuals. General study findings and limits: Rarefaction showed that sequencing of sorted subsets was incomplete (despite large depth). All-four-donor shared clonotypes had higher generation probabilities than non-shared clonotypes did.

The table lists this clone with a few counts. Its antigen is unknown. The CDR3 is 13 residues long. CDR1 and CDR2 (germline): MDHEN, SYDVKM. In the naive CD8 group, cells lacked CD45RO and were positively selected for CCR7, so terminally differentiated effector memory CD45RA+ cells were left out. All of the donors resided in Nashville, Tennessee, and each was a Caucasian adult. TCRdb keeps only in-frame clones here, not all; method: immunoSEQ multiplex PCR. Of about 2.2 million clones in the sample, over 85% are singletons; the top ten hold about 1.6%. Material: naive CD8+ T cells from PBMCs. The V and J genes are TRBV28 and TRBJ1-5, with D perhaps matching TRBD1 (5 bases). This TCR was recovered from a man between 18 and 35 years old in good health. Some clones in this sample may be carry-over from other donors' samples. This CDR3 reads CAAVDSHNQPQHF. In nucleotides, the CDR3 is TGTGCTGCCGTTGACAGCCACAATCAGCCCCAGCATTTT.